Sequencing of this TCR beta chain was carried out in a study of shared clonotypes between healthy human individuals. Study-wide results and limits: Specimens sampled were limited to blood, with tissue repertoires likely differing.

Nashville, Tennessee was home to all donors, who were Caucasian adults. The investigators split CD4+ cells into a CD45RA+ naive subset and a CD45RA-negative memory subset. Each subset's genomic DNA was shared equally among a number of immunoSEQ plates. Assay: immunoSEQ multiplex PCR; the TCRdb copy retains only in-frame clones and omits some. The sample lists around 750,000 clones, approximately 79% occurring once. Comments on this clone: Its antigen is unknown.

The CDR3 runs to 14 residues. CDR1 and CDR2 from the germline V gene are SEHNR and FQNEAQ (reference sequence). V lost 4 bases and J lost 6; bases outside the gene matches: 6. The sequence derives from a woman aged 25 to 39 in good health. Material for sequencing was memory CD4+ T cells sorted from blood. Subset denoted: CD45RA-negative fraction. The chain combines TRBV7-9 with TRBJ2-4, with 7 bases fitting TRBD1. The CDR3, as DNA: TGTGCCAGCAGCTCCACAGGGGCTTCAAACATTCAGTACTTC. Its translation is CASSSTGASNIQYF.